This T cell receptor beta chain was obtained from a study of naive and memory T cell subsets. RNA was extracted from approximately 2.4 ml of whole blood of healthy adults. Blood and skin TCR RNA was reverse transcribed with alpha and beta constant primers. TCRdb re-called the 5' RACE reads through MiXCR, storing one row per CDR3 protein. The sample yields approximately 24,000 distinct CDR3 sequences, roughly 25% seen once. The clonotype was recovered from a female donor in good health.

The CDR3 is CSTLGTAYNEQFF. CDR3 nucleotides: TGCAGCACCCTGGGGACAGCCTACAATGAGCAGTTCTTC. The chain links TRBV29-1 to TRBJ2-1, with TRBD1 matching over 7 bases. The CDR3 runs 13 residues. V lost 8 bases to trimming and J lost 2 bases; unmatched junction nucleotides: 6. Germline CDR1 SQVTM, CDR2 ANQGSEA.